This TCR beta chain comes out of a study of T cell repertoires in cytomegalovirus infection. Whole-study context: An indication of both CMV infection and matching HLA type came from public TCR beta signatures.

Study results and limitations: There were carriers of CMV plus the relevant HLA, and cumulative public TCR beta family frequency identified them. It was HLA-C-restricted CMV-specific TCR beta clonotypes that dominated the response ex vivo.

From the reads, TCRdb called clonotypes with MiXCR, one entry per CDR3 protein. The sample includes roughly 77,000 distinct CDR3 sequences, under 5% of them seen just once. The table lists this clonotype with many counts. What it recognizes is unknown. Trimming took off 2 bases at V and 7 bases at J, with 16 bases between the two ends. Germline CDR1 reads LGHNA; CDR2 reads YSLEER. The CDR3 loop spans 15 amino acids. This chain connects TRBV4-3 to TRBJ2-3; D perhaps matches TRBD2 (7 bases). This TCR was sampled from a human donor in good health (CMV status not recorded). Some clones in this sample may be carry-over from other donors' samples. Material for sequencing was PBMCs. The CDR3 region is CASSQRGGATNTQYF. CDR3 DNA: TGCGCCAGCAGCCAAAGAGGGGGGGCAACGAATACGCAGTATTTT.